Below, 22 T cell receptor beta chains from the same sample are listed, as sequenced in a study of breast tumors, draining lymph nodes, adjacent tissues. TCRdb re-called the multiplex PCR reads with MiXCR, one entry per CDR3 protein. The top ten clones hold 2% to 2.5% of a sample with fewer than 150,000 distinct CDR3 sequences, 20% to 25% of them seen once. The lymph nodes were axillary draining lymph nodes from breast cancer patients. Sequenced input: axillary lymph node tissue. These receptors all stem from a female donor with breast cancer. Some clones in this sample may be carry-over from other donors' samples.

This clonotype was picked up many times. The CDR3 DNA follows: TGTGCCAGCAGATTGGAGACAGCCGCTAATTCACCCCTCCACTTT. This gives the protein CASRLETAANSPLHF. The chain couples TRBV12-3 or TRBV12-4 to TRBJ1-6, with a weak D call TRBD1 (5 bases). V lost 6 bases and J 6 bases, leaving 15 bases between the germline ends. CDR3 size: 15 residues.

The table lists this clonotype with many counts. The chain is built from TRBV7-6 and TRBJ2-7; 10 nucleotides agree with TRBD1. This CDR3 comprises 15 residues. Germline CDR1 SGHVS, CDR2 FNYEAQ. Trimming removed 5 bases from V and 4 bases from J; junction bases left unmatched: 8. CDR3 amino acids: CASSKSDRGLYEQYF. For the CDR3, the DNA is TGTGCCAGCAGCAAATCAGACAGGGGGCTATACGAGCAGTACTTC.

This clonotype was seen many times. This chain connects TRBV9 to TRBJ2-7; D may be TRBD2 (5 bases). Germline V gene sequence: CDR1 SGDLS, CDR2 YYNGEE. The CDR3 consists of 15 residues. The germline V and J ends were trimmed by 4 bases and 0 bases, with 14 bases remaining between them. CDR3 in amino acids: CASSPSGSGSYEQYF. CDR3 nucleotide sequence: TGTGCCAGCAGCCCCTCGGGCAGCGGCTCCTACGAGCAGTACTTC.

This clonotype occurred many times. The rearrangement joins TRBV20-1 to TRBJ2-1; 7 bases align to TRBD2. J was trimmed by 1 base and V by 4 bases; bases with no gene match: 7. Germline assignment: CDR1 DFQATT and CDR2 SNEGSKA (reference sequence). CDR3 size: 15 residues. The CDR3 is CSATRISGSYNEQFF. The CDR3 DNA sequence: TGCAGTGCTACCCGAATTAGCGGGTCCTACAATGAGCAGTTCTTC.

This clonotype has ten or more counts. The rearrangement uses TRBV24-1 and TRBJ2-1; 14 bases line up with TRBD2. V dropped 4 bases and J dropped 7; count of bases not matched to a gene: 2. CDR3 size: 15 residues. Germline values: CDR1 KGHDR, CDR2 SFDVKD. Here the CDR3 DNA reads TGTGCCACCAGTGAGGGACTAGCGGGAGTAAATGAGCAGTTCTTC. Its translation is CATSEGLAGVNEQFF.

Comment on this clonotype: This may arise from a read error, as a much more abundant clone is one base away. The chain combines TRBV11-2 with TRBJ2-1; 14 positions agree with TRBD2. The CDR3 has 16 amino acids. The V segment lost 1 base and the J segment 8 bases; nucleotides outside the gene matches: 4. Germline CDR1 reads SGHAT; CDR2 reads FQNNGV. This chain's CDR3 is CASSLGTSGRYDEQFF. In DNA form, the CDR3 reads TGTGCCAGCAGCTTAGGGACTAGCGGGAGGTACGATGAGCAGTTCTTC.

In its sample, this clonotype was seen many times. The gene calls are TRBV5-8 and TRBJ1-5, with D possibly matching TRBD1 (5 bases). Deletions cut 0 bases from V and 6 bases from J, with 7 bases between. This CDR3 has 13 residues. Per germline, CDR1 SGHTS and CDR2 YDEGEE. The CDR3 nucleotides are TGTGCCAGCAGCTTGGGGGGGGTTCAGCCCCAGCATTTT. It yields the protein CASSLGGVQPQHF.

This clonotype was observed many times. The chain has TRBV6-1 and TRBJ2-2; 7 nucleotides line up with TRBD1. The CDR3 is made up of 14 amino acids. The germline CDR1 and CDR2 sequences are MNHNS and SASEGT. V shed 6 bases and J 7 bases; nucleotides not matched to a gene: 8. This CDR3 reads CASRLQGNNGELFF. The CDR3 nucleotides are TGTGCCAGCAGATTACAGGGGAATAACGGGGAGCTGTTTTTT.

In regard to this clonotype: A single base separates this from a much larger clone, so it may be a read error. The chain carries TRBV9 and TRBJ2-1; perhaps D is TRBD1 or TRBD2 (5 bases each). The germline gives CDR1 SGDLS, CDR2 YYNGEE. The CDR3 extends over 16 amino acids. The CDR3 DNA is TGTGCCAGCAGCGTCGCCCCTTGGGACCAGTACAATAAGCAGTTCTTC. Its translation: CASSVAPWDQYNKQFF.

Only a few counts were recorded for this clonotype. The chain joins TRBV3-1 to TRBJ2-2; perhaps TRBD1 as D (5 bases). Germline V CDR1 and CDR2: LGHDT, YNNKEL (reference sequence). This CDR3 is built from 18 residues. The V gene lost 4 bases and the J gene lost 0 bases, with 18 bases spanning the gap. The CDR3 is CASSRQSPSLTNTGELFF. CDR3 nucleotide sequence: TGTGCCAGCAGCCGACAGAGCCCATCCCTAACGAACACCGGGGAGCTGTTTTTT.

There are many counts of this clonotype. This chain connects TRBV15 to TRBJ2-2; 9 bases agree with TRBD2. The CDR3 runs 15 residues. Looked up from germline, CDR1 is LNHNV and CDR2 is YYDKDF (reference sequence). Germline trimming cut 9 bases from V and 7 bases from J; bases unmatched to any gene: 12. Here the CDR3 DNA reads TGTGCCACAGCGAGTGCTAGCGGGATAGTCGGGGAGCTGTTTTTT. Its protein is CATASASGIVGELFF.

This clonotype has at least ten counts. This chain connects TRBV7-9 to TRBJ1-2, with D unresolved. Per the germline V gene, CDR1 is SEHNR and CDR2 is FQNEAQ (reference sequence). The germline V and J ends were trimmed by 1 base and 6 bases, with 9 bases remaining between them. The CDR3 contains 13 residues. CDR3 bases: TGTGCCAGCAGCTTAGAGTTGCAGGATGGCTACACCTTC. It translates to CASSLELQDGYTF.

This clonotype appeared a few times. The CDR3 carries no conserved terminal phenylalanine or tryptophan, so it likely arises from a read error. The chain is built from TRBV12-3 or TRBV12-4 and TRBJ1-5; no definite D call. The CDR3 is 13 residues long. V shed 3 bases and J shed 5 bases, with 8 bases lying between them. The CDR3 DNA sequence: TGTGCCAGCAGTTTGGGCGGGGATCAGCCCCAGCATCTT. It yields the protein CASSLGGDQPQHL.

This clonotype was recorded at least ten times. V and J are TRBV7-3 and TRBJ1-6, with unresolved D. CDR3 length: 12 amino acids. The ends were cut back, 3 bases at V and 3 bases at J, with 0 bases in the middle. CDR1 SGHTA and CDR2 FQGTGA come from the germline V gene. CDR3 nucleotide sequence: TGTGCCAGCAGCTTCTATAATTCACCCCTCCACTTT. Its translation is CASSFYNSPLHF.

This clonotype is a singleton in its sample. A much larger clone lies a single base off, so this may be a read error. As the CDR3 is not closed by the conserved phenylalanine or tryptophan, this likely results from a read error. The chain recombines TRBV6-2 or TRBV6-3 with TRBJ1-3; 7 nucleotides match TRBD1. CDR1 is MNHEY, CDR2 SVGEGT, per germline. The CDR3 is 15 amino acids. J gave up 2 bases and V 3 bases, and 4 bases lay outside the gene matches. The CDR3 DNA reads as TGTGCCAGCAGTTATCAGGGGGGCCCTGGAAACACCATATATTCT. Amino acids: CASSYQGGPGNTIYS.

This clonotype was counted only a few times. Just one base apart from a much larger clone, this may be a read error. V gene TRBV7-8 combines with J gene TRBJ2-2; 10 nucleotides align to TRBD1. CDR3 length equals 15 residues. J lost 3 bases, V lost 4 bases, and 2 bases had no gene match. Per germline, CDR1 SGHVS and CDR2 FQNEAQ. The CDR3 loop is CASSSGQGDTGELFF. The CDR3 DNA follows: TGTGCCAGCAGCTCAGGACAGGGGGACACCGGGGAGCTGTTTTTT.

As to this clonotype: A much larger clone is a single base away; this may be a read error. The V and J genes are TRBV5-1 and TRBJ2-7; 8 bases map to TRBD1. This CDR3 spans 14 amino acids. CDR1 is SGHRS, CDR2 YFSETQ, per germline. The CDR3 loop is CASSRTGSSYERYF. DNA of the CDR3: TGCGCCAGCAGCCGGACAGGGAGCTCCTACGAGCGGTACTTC.

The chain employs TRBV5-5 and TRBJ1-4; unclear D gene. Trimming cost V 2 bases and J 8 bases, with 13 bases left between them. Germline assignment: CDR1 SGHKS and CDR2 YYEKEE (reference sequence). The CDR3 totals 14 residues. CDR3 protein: CASSFSFRGEKLFF. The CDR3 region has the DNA TGTGCCAGCAGCTTTTCTTTTCGAGGGGAAAAACTGTTTTTT.

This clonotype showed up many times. The CDR3 here is CASSFEGQGAWTYEQYF. For the CDR3, the DNA is TGTGCCAGCAGCTTTGAGGGACAGGGGGCTTGGACCTACGAGCAGTACTTC. The J gene is TRBJ2-7, the V gene TRBV5-5, with 12 bases identical to TRBD1. This CDR3 is 17 amino acids long. After removal of 2 bases from V and 2 bases from J, the junction contained 8 bases not matched to a gene. Germline CDR1 and CDR2: SGHKS and YYEKEE (reference sequence). Full variable domain (missing parts from reference TRBV5-5 and TRBJ2-7): DAGVTQSPTHLIKTRGQQVTLRCSPISGHKSVSWYQQVLGQGPQFIFQYYEKEERGRGNFPDRFSARQFPNYSSELNVNALLLGDSALYLCASSFEGQGAWTYEQYFGPGTRLTVT.

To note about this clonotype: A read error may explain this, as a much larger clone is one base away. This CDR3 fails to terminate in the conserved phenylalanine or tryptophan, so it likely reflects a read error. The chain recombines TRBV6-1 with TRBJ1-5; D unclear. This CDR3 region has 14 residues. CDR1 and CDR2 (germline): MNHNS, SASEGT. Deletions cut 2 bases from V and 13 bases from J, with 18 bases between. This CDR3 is CASSEMGKTGYQHL. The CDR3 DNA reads TGTGCCAGCAGTGAAATGGGAAAGACGGGATATCAGCATCTT.

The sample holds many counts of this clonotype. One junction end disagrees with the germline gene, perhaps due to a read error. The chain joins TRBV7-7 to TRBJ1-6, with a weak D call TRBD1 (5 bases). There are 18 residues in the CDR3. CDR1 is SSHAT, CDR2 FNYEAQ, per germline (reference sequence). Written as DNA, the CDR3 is TGTGCTAGCAGCTTGCGGGGCCGATCTAGCTCCTATAATTCACCCCTCCACTTT. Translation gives CASSLRGRSSSYNSPLHF.

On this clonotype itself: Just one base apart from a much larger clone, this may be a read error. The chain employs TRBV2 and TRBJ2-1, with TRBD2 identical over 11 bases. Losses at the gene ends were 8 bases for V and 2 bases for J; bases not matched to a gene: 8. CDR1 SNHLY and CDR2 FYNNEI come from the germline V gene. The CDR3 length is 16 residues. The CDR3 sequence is CASGAGTSGTYNEQFF. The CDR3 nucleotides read TGTGCCAGCGGAGCCGGGACTAGCGGCACCTACAATGAGCAGTTCTTC.